This T cell receptor beta chain originates from a study of blood T cells in healthy people across ages. About the study: Template switching retrieved approximately one barcoded beta molecule for each two T cells.

CDR3 length: 15 amino acids. Deletions cut 1 base from V and 9 bases from J, with 13 bases between. The V gene's germline CDR1 is MNHNS and CDR2 SASEGT. Samples each had at least 5 micrograms of total RNA extracted. The use of a sample-barcoded 5' primer and a J-beta primer mix characterized a second PCR of roughly 7 to 12 cycles. Each single sample gave us at least 3 million CDR3-containing paired-end reads. TCRdb processed the 5' RACE reads anew with MiXCR; each CDR3 protein has one entry. Here the sample spans around 1.5 million distinct CDR3 sequences, approximately 42% being singletons. This chain connects TRBV6-1 to TRBJ1-6, with no clear D. The clonotype was recovered from a woman aged 18-29 years in good health. Sequencing was performed on blood. The CDR3 DNA reads TGTGCCAGCAGTGAAGGCCAGTTAATAATTTCACCCCTCCACTTT. Residues: CASSEGQLIISPLHF.